This T cell receptor (beta chain) was profiled in a study of T cells in Graves' hyperthyroidism and ophthalmopathy (dated by TCRdb to the late 2010s). About the full investigation: Peripheral blood samples were taken at the time of initial diagnosis, prior to any treatment. To identify TCR V-J signatures that set the groups apart, the researchers used a discovery cohort of 95 to 100 patients, made up of 40 to 45 with Graves' ophthalmopathy and around 58 with stable Graves' hyperthyroidism. Prospective prediction of ophthalmopathy was tested in an independent validation cohort consisting of fewer than 20 hyperthyroidism patients and around 16 patients who later progressed to ophthalmopathy. The approximately 90 discovery patients were divided at random into training and test sets in a 7:3 ratio. The study also compared thyroid tissue and blood T-cell repertoires from about 6 Graves' hyperthyroidism patients. After blood sampling, hyperthyroidism patients were treated with methimazole at a starting dose of 30 mg daily, and ophthalmopathy patients were treated with high-dose intravenous methylprednisolone. The paper reports TCR Vbeta CDR3 sequencing of about 140 peripheral blood samples: approximately 41 ophthalmopathy, some 80 hyperthyroidism and approximately 17 progressor patients.

Hyperthyroidism patients were newly diagnosed, had a disease duration of under 2 months, and were aged 18 to 65 years. Any patient with an uncontrolled infection, another autoimmune disease, pregnancy or lactation was excluded. Diagnoses were based on clinical symptoms, serum thyroxine and TRAb, thyroid ultrasound and orbital computed tomography. For progressor patients, blood was drawn at the first diagnosis of hyperthyroidism, before any ophthalmopathy symptoms had appeared. Ficoll-Paque density gradient centrifugation was used to isolate PBMCs from under 11 ml of fresh peripheral blood. Progressor patients were defined as those initially diagnosed with Graves' hyperthyroidism in whom ophthalmopathy developed during follow-up. Total RNA was extracted with Trizol reagent, and quality was checked on an Agilent 2100 Bioanalyzer. The investigation overall reported the following: No statistical method was used to fix the sample size in advance, and group allocation was not hidden from the investigators. In validation, the model predicted progression to ophthalmopathy a median of 6.5 months before onset, with 65% to 71% sensitivity and 72.22% specificity. Blood samples also contained most of the expanded thyroid clonotypes (frequency above 0.001), which suggests that blood repertoires may reflect thyroid immune responses. A model built on a 13 V-J signature distinguished ophthalmopathy from stable hyperthyroidism, reaching about 88% sensitivity and approximately 83% specificity in cross-validation and 80%/75% in testing.

Notes on this clonotype: What antigen it recognizes has not been identified. No base-level quality is on record; no much larger clone is a single base apart.

The TCR beta CDR3 regions were amplified from the RNA transcripts. A first-round RT-PCR of the TCR CDR3 used the HTBI primer set with the Qiagen OneStep RT-PCR kit. Libraries were constructed in a second round of multiplex PCR, after which size selection and purification were performed. Paired-end sequencing of the libraries was performed with 100 bp reads on an Illumina HiSeq2000. The original methods were these. SOAPnuke was used to process the raw data, throwing out any read that contained adapters or uncalled bases, had a mean Phred below 15, or lacked an exact constant-primer or identifier match. High-quality paired reads were merged with COPE v1.2.5, and unique nucleotide sequences were defined as clonotypes. MiTCR v1.1 was used to align the clonotypes against IMGT TRBV, TRBD and TRBJ reference segments. The analysis included only V-J combinations with a frequency above 0.0001, which together covered 99% to 99.2% of the repertoires. A TCS score was defined as the ratio of F50 (clonal expansion) to E x V (chaos), with BLOSUM62-based TCRdist applied between CDR3 peptides within each V-J. Welch's t-statistics and random forest reduced roughly 530 V-J features to 13, which were used in a naive Bayes classifier (R e1071). TCRdb ran its own pipeline on the public reads, namely fastp trimming at Q25 and MiXCR clone calling, and kept in-frame beta chains. Rows are combined by CDR3 protein, so each entry shows the most common genes and DNA. The V and J calls were determined by TCRdb, not by the authors. The sample yields hundreds of thousands of distinct CDR3 sequences; 25% to 30% were counted once. The leading ten clones occupy around 30% of the sample.

V loses 6 bases, J loses 8 bases, and the germline ends lie 8 bases apart. The germline V gene specifies MDHEN as CDR1 and SYDVKM as CDR2. Taken from cysteine to phenylalanine, the CDR3 has 11 residues. Only the CDR3 part of the read is kept: 33 bases, read in frame from the first base. Sequenced sample: blood. This chain is built from TRBV28 and TRBJ2-4; there is no confident call for the D gene. The origin of this receptor is a man aged 40-55 years with Graves' hyperthyroidism that later progressed to Graves' ophthalmopathy. Here the CDR3 is given as CASRELDIQYF. Read as DNA, the sequence is TGTGCCAGCAGAGAATTAGACATTCAGTACTTC.